This T cell receptor beta chain was retrieved from a study of a mutant IDH1 vaccine in newly diagnosed glioma. A remark on this clone: What it binds is unknown.

Time point here: week 11, during vaccination. What each vaccine dose contained was 300 ug of mutant IDH1 20-mer peptide, accompanied by topical imiquimod. The CDR3 is 15 amino acids. The germline V gene has CDR1 SGDLS and CDR2 YYNGEE. Trimming took off 0 bases at V and 3 bases at J, with 12 bases between the two ends. Generated by immunoSEQ multiplex PCR, the TCRdb table keeps only in-frame clones and is missing some. The sample carries roughly 110,000 clones, almost 90% recorded once. The source was PBMCs, collected from a glioma patient whose treatment included an IDH1 peptide vaccine. This receptor was taken from a woman between 45 and 60 years old with glioma. This sequence joins TRBV9 and TRBJ1-1, with D perhaps matching TRBD1 (5 bases). The CDR3 reads CASSVGPWGDTEAFF. The CDR3 coding sequence is TGTGCCAGCAGCGTAGGTCCGTGGGGGGACACTGAAGCTTTCTTT.